The 29 T cell receptor beta chains presented below share a single source sample, sequenced in a study of blood T cell repertoires in COVID-19. The method was immunoSEQ multiplex PCR; TCRdb's version includes in-frame clones alone and lacks a portion of them. The table lists 30,000 to 50,000 clones, around 87% of them singletons. Sequencing was carried out using peripheral blood. The receptors were sampled from a man aged 45-60 years with active or convalescent COVID-19.

This clone has only one observation. The chain uses TRBV5-1 and TRBJ2-1; 9 bases fit TRBD1. This CDR3 is built from 15 residues. Germline loops: CDR1 SGHRS, CDR2 YFSETQ. With 4 bases clipped from V and 8 bases from J, the junction kept 10 bases outside the gene matches. DNA of the CDR3: TGCGCCAGCAGCCCCCCGAGGACAGGGGTGCATGAGCAGTTCTTC. This codes for CASSPPRTGVHEQFF.

This sequence joins TRBV19 and TRBJ2-3; 9 nucleotides align to TRBD2. This CDR3 region has 16 residues. In germline, CDR1 is LNHDA, CDR2 SQIVND (reference sequence). V shed 0 bases and J 5 bases; nucleotides not matched to a gene: 6. The CDR3 bases are TGTGCCAGTAGTATAGATCGAGTAGCGGGGGAAGATACGCAGTATTTT. Its translation: CASSIDRVAGEDTQYF.

The chain uses TRBV2 and TRBJ2-2; TRBD2 agrees at 9 bases. The J segment lost 5 bases and the V segment lost 7 bases, leaving 14 bases of the junction unmatched. The CDR3 spans 17 residues. CDR1 and CDR2 (germline): SNHLY, FYNNEI. The CDR3 region is CASTQSGGLRTTGELFF. The CDR3 coding sequence is TGTGCCAGCACCCAAAGCGGGGGGTTAAGGACAACCGGGGAGCTGTTTTTT. Variable domain in full (rest from reference TRBV2 and TRBJ2-2): EPEVTQTPSHQVTQMGQEVILRCVPISNHLYFYWYRQILGQKVEFLVSFYNNEISEKSEIFDDQFSVERPDGSNFTLKIRSTKLEDSAMYFCASTQSGGLRTTGELFFGEGSRLTVL.

This clone occurred once. This chain links TRBV5-1 with TRBJ1-5; the D is unclear. The germline V gene has CDR1 SGHRS and CDR2 YFSETQ. The CDR3 has 15 amino acids. Between the trimmed V and J ends, which lost 3 bases and 1 base, there was a span of 11 bases. The CDR3 reads CASSYGGGSNQPQHF. CDR3 DNA sequence: TGCGCCAGCAGCTACGGAGGAGGAAGCAATCAGCCCCAGCATTTT.

The chain links TRBV2 to TRBJ1-5; no clear D. The CDR3 is made up of 14 amino acids. CDR1 is SNHLY and CDR2 is FYNNEI in the germline V gene. Between the trimmed V and J ends, which lost 4 bases and 3 bases, there was a span of 10 bases. The CDR3 here is CASSAWGANQPQHF. CDR3 nucleotide sequence: TGTGCCAGCAGTGCATGGGGAGCCAATCAGCCCCAGCATTTT.

This chain connects TRBV30 to TRBJ2-7, with 11 positions matching TRBD1. From germline, CDR1 is GTSNPN and CDR2 SVGIG (reference sequence). V lost 4 bases, J lost 6 bases, and 8 bases stayed unmatched. This CDR3 has 14 amino acids. The CDR3 nucleotides read TGTGCCTGGAACCGCCGGGACAGGGGGTTCGAGCAGTACTTC. It yields the protein CAWNRRDRGFEQYF.

The rearrangement links TRBV2 to TRBJ2-7; tentative D call: TRBD1 (6 bases). The V end was cut by 1 base, the J end by 2 bases, with 12 bases between. The CDR3 consists of 15 residues. The V gene's germline CDR1 is SNHLY and CDR2 FYNNEI. CDR3 DNA: TGTGCCAGCAGTGAAGAGGGGGTTCTGACCTACGAGCAGTACTTC. This sequence encodes CASSEEGVLTYEQYF.

The V gene is TRBV27, the J gene TRBJ1-2; 9 positions agree with TRBD1. The CDR3 sequence is 17 residues long. Germline V gene lookup returns CDR1 MNHEY and CDR2 SMNVEV (reference sequence). The V and J ends lost 4 bases and 0 bases, in that order; junction bases with no gene match: 9. CDR3 protein: CASSSNRGRLPNYGYTF. CDR3 DNA sequence: TGTGCCAGCAGTTCCAACAGGGGGCGACTACCTAACTATGGCTACACCTTC.

The CDR3 spells CSVGPNRRGYTF. CDR3 nucleotide sequence: TGCAGCGTTGGGCCGAATCGGCGGGGCTACACCTTC. V and J are TRBV29-1 and TRBJ1-2; D is unclear. V shed 4 bases and J shed 8 bases, with 14 bases lying between them. CDR1 and CDR2 (germline): SQVTM, ANQGSEA. CDR3 size: 12 residues.

The chain combines TRBV5-4 with TRBJ1-2, with D hard to call. V was trimmed by 4 bases and J by 5 bases, leaving 18 bases between them. The CDR3 has 15 residues. Germline CDR1 SGHNT, CDR2 YYREEE (reference sequence). In DNA, the CDR3 is TGTGCCAGCAGCCCACGATGGGTCGCGGGGTATGGCTACACCTTC. Translating it yields CASSPRWVAGYGYTF.

The V and J genes are TRBV3-1 (or the pseudogene TRBV3-2) and TRBJ1-3; D gene uncertain. V was pared by 3 bases and J by 0 bases, with 9 bases between. CDR1 is LGHDT, CDR2 YNNKEL, per germline (reference sequence). The CDR3 runs to 15 residues. This chain's CDR3 is CASSQVGSSGNTIYF. The CDR3 coding sequence is TGTGCCAGCAGCCAGGTGGGGAGCTCTGGAAACACCATATATTTT.

CDR3 protein: CASSKLTGLDTEAFF. The CDR3, as DNA: TGTGCCAGCAGCAAACTAACAGGGTTGGACACTGAAGCTTTCTTT. V gene TRBV25-1 combines with J gene TRBJ1-1, with D possibly matching TRBD1 (6 bases). Germline V CDR1 and CDR2: MGHDK, SYGVNS. V lost 6 bases and J lost 3, with 17 bases in between. This CDR3 spans 15 amino acids.

The chain couples TRBV7-9 to TRBJ1-2; D is unclear. The V and J ends lost 1 base and 4 bases respectively, with 7 bases between them. The germline V gene has CDR1 SEHNR and CDR2 FQNEAQ (reference sequence). CDR3 length: 13 residues. The CDR3 region is CASSLGRGYGYTF. The CDR3 DNA reads as TGTGCCAGCAGCTTAGGCCGGGGCTATGGCTACACCTTC. Together with reference TRBV7-9 and TRBJ1-2, the CDR3 gives the full variable domain: DTGVSQNPRHKITKRGQNVTFRCDPISEHNRLYWYRQTLGQGPEFLTYFQNEAQLEKSRLLSDRFSAERPKGSFSTLEIQRTEQGDSAMYLCASSLGRGYGYTFGSGTRLTVV.

The rearrangement joins TRBV28 to TRBJ2-3; TRBD2 aligns across 15 bases. Germline V CDR1 and CDR2: MDHEN, SYDVKM. This CDR3 is built from 17 residues. The ends lost 2 bases at V and 7 bases at J; junction bases unmatched: 7. The CDR3 here is CASSLPPGTSGRYTQYF. The DNA of the CDR3 is TGTGCCAGCAGTTTACCACCTGGGACTAGCGGGAGGTATACGCAGTATTTT.

This chain links TRBV5-1 with TRBJ2-2, with D unclear. The germline CDR1 and CDR2 sequences are SGHRS and YFSETQ. The CDR3 is made up of 12 amino acids. The V end lost 4 bases, the J end lost 6 bases, and 7 bases lay between the germline ends. CDR3 DNA: TGCGCCAGCAGCAGAAGCCCCGGGGAGCTGTTTTTT. This gives the protein CASSRSPGELFF.

This clone was seen a handful of times. This sequence joins TRBV4-2 and TRBJ2-1; maybe TRBD1 (7 bases). Germline CDR1 reads LGHNA; CDR2 reads YNFKEQ. The CDR3 has 15 amino acids. Between the trimmed V and J ends, which lost 0 bases and 8 bases, there was a span of 14 bases. The chain's CDR3 is CASSQDLGGGDEQFF. The CDR3 nucleotides are TGTGCCAGCAGCCAAGATCTCGGAGGGGGCGATGAGCAGTTCTTC.

This rearrangement joins TRBV12-3 or TRBV12-4 to TRBJ2-3; 9 bases fit TRBD2. V dropped 8 bases and J dropped 7; count of bases not matched to a gene: 1. The length of the CDR3 is 11 residues. This CDR3 is CASLAGYTQYF. CDR3 DNA: TGTGCCAGCCTAGCGGGGTATACGCAGTATTTT.

V is TRBV7-2 and J is TRBJ2-7; 9 bases are shared with TRBD1. The V and J ends lost 5 bases and 5 bases, in that order; junction bases with no gene match: 7. This CDR3 has 14 residues. Germline-derived CDR1 and CDR2 are SGHTA and FQGNSA. Written as DNA, the CDR3 is TGTGCCAGCAGCCCCCAAACAGGGGGCCACGAGCAGTACTTC. Protein: CASSPQTGGHEQYF.

The chain has TRBV6-1 and TRBJ2-4, with unresolved D. The CDR3 is 14 amino acids. V lost 5 bases to trimming and J lost 4 bases, with 12 bases between them. Germline CDR1 MNHNS, CDR2 SASEGT. The CDR3 here is CASSYVRSKNIQYF. The CDR3 region has the DNA TGTGCCAGCAGTTATGTTCGCAGTAAAAACATTCAGTACTTC.

The rearrangement links TRBV4-1 to TRBJ1-3; no clear D gene. V shed 1 base and J shed 11 bases, with 12 bases lying between them. Germline-derived CDR1 and CDR2 are MGHRA and YSYEKL. The CDR3 runs 13 residues. CDR3 DNA sequence: TGCGCCAGCAGCCAAGTTCAAGGGAGGCCCATATATTTT. It yields the protein CASSQVQGRPIYF.

The gene calls are TRBV7-9 and TRBJ2-5; 7 nucleotides agree with TRBD2. V lost 4 bases to trimming and J lost 4 bases; unmatched junction nucleotides: 9. Germline values: CDR1 SEHNR, CDR2 FQNEAQ (reference sequence). This CDR3 has 15 residues. The CDR3 sequence: CASSSVRGDGETQYF. DNA for the CDR3: TGTGCCAGCAGCTCGGTTCGGGGGGACGGAGAGACCCAGTACTTC.

The genes are TRBV5-1 and TRBJ1-2, with 12 positions matching TRBD1. Unmatched junction bases numbered 7, after V lost 4 bases and J lost 6 bases. Germline V gene lookup returns CDR1 SGHRS and CDR2 YFSETQ. The CDR3 is 15 amino acids. CDR3 loop: CASSLSGQGADGYTF. The CDR3 region has the DNA TGCGCCAGCAGCCTTTCGGGACAGGGGGCAGATGGCTACACCTTC.

The chain recombines TRBV11-2 with TRBJ2-4; D is uncertain. The CDR3 has 13 amino acids. Trimming cost V 5 bases and J 3 bases, with 8 bases left between them. Germline V lookup: CDR1 SGHAT, CDR2 FQNNGV. The CDR3 region has the DNA TGTGCCAGCAGCCTAGGAGACAAAAACATTCAGTACTTC. It is translated as CASSLGDKNIQYF.

This chain uses TRBV4-2 with TRBJ1-4; unclear D gene. The germline CDR1 and CDR2 sequences are LGHNA and YNFKEQ. The CDR3 covers 14 residues. Trimming stripped 1 base from V and 2 bases from J, with 5 bases between. The CDR3 region is CASSQGGTNEKLFF. DNA for the CDR3: TGTGCCAGCAGCCAAGGAGGGACTAATGAAAAACTGTTTTTT.

This clone was recorded once. The chain joins TRBV5-1 to TRBJ2-1, with TRBD1 as a possible D gene (6 bases). The CDR3 consists of 16 residues. Germline V gene data show CDR1 as SGHRS and CDR2 as YFSETQ. The V gene lost 0 bases and the J gene lost 9 bases, with 19 bases spanning the gap. The chain's CDR3 is CASSLAVRDNLREQFF. The CDR3 coding sequence is TGCGCCAGCAGCTTGGCCGTCAGGGACAATTTACGTGAGCAGTTCTTC.

V is TRBV28 and J is TRBJ2-1; 14 bases agree with TRBD2. Germline V gene sequence: CDR1 MDHEN, CDR2 SYDVKM. Germline trimming cut 3 bases from V and 6 bases from J; bases unmatched to any gene: 1. The CDR3 covers 15 residues. The CDR3 DNA reads as TGTGCCAGCAGTTTGGGACTAGCGGGAGTCAATGAGCAGTTCTTC. Protein product: CASSLGLAGVNEQFF.

This chain joins TRBV28 and TRBJ1-5; a weak D match, TRBD1 (5 bases). The CDR3 extends over 13 amino acids. Trimming cost V 6 bases and J 0 bases, with 6 bases left between them. The germline V gene encodes CDR1 MDHEN and CDR2 SYDVKM. The CDR3 region is CASSRDSNQPQHF. CDR3 sequence (DNA): TGTGCCAGCAGCAGGGATAGCAATCAGCCCCAGCATTTT.

The chain has TRBV5-1 and TRBJ1-1; 8 nucleotides agree with TRBD1. With V trimmed by 6 bases and J by 5 bases, 6 bases remained unmatched. CDR1 SGHRS and CDR2 YFSETQ come from the germline V gene. The CDR3 has 13 amino acids. Here the CDR3 DNA reads TGCGCCAGCACCTTAGGACAGGGAACTGAAGCTTTCTTT. It yields the protein CASTLGQGTEAFF.

This rearrangement joins TRBV19 to TRBJ1-5, with D possibly matching TRBD1 (6 bases). The CDR3 length is 15 residues. V lost 6 bases and J 4 bases, leaving 16 bases between the germline ends. The V gene's germline CDR1 is LNHDA and CDR2 SQIVND (reference sequence). The chain's CDR3 is CASRGTTGRNQPQHF. The CDR3 DNA reads as TGTGCCAGTAGGGGGACAACAGGGAGAAATCAGCCCCAGCATTTT. Looking up the rest from reference TRBV19 and TRBJ1-5 gives the full variable domain: DGGITQSPKYLFRKEGQNVTLSCEQNLNHDAMYWYRQDPGQGLRLIYYSQIVNDFQKGDIAEGYSVSREKKESFPLTVTSAQKNPTAFYLCASRGTTGRNQPQHFGDGTRLSIL.